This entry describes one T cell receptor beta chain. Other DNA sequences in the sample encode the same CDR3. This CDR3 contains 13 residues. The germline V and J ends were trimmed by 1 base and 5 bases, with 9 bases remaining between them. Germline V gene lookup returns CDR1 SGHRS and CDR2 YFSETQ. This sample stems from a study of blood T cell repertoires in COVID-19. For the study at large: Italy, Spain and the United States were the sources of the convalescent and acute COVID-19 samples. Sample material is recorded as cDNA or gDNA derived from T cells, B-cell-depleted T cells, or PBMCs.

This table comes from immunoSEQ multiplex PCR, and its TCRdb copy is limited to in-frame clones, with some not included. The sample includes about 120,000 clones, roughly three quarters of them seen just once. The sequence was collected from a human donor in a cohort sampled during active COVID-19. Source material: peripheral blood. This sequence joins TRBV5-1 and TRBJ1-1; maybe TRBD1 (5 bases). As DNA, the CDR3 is TGCGCCAGCAGCTTGAACCAGGGAACTGAAGCTTTCTTT. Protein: CASSLNQGTEAFF.